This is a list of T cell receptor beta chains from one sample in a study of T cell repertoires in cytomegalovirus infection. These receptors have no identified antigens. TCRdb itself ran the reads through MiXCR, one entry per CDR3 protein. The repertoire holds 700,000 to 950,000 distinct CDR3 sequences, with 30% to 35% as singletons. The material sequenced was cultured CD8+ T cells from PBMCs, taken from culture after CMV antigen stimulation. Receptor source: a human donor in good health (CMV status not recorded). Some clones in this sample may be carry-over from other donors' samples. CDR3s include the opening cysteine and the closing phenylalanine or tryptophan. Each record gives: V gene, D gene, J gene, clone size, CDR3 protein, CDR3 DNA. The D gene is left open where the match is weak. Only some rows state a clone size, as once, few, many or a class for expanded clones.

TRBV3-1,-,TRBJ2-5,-,CASSQGQILETQYF,TGTGCCAGCAGCCAAGGGCAAATCCTCGAGACCCAGTACTTC
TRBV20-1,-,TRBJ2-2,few,CSARDIGQNTGELFF,TGCAGTGCTAGAGATATAGGACAGAACACCGGGGAGCTGTTTTTT
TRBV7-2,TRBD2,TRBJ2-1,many,CASSLAGLESEQFF,TGTGCCAGCAGCTTAGCGGGACTAGAGTCCGAGCAGTTCTTC
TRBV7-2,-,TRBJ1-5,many,CASSLESGRRHF,TGTGCCAGCAGCTTAGAGTCAGGAAGGCGGCATTTT
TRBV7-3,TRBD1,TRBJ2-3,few,CASSSTGGLADTQYF,TGTGCCAGCAGTTCTACAGGGGGGCTGGCAGATACGCAGTATTTT
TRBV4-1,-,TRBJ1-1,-,CASSQVGGFEAFF,TGCGCCAGCAGCCAAGTGGGGGGGTTTGAAGCTTTCTTT
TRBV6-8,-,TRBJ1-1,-,CASSPGVHTEAFF,TGTGCCAGCAGTCCAGGGGTTCACACTGAAGCTTTCTTT
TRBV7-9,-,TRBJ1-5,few,CASSPGTPRNQPQHF,TGTGCCAGCAGCCCGGGGACACCCAGAAATCAGCCCCAGCATTTT
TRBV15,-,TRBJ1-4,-,CATLRRTGEKLFF,TGTGCCACCCTCCGGAGAACGGGGGAAAAACTGTTTTTT
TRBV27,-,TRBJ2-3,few,CASSTQTGTDTQYF,TGTGCCAGCAGTACCCAGACGGGAACAGATACGCAGTATTTT
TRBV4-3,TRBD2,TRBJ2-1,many,CASSLLAGGVNEQFF,TGCGCCAGCAGCCTGCTAGCGGGGGGGGTCAATGAGCAGTTCTTC
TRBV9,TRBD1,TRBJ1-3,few,CASSVGWDSYSGNTIYF,TGTGCCAGCAGCGTAGGCTGGGACAGCTACTCTGGAAACACCATATATTTT
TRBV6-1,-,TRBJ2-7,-,CASSEEGVGSYEQYF,TGTGCCAGCAGTGAGGAGGGGGTCGGCTCCTACGAGCAGTACTTC
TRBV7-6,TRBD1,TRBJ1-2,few,CASRAPDRADYGYTF,TGTGCCAGCAGGGCCCCGGACAGGGCAGACTATGGCTACACCTTC
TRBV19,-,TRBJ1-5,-,CASSTWDGQHF,TGTGCCAGTAGTACCTGGGACGGCCAGCATTTT
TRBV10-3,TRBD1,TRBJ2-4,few,CAISESRQGSKNIQYF,TGTGCCATCAGTGAGTCGAGACAGGGGTCCAAAAACATTCAGTACTTC
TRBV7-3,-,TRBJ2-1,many,CASSLTDSDYNEQFF,TGTGCCAGCAGCTTAACGGACAGTGACTACAATGAGCAGTTCTTC
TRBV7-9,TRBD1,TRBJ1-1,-,CASRVTGGMNTEAFF,TGTGCCAGCAGGGTTACAGGGGGAATGAACACTGAAGCTTTCTTT
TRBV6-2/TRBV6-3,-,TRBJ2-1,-,CASSYLGVYNEQFF,TGTGCCAGCAGTTACTTAGGAGTTTACAATGAGCAGTTCTTC
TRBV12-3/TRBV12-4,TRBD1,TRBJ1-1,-,CASNPGQGQNTEAFF,TGTGCCAGCAACCCCGGACAGGGTCAGAACACTGAAGCTTTCTTT
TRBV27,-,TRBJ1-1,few,CASRTGWNTEAFF,TGTGCCAGCAGGACAGGTTGGAACACTGAAGCTTTCTTT
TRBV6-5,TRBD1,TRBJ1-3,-,CASSYGQAISGNTIYF,TGTGCCAGCAGCTATGGACAGGCCATCTCTGGAAACACCATATATTTT
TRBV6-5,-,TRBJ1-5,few,CASSYSIGREFNQPQHF,TGTGCCAGCAGTTACTCGATCGGCAGAGAATTCAATCAGCCCCAGCATTTT
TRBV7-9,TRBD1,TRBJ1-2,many,CASSLVRDRRYGYTF,TGTGCCAGCAGCTTAGTTCGGGACAGGAGATATGGCTACACCTTC
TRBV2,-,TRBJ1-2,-,CASSEAVGLNYGYTF,TGTGCCAGCAGTGAAGCGGTCGGTCTCAACTATGGCTACACCTTC
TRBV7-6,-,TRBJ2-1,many,CASSLGGAGEQFF,TGTGCCAGCAGCTTAGGAGGGGCGGGGGAGCAGTTCTTC
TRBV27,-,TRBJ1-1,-,CASSLSRHLEAFF,TGTGCCAGCAGTTTATCGAGGCACCTTGAAGCTTTCTTT
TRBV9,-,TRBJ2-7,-,CASSVGDEQYF,TGTGCCAGCAGCGTTGGAGACGAGCAGTACTTC
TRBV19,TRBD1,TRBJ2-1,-,CASGDRGIYNEQFF,TGTGCCAGTGGGGACAGGGGGATTTACAATGAGCAGTTCTTC
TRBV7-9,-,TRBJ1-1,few,CASSPPDFLHTEAFF,TGTGCCAGCAGCCCACCCGACTTCCTCCACACTGAAGCTTTCTTT
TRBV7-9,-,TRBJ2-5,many,CASSPAELRETQYF,TGTGCCAGCAGCCCAGCAGAGTTACGGGAGACCCAGTACTTC
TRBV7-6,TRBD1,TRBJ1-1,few,CASSTTTGENTEAFF,TGTGCCAGCAGCACAACTACAGGGGAGAACACTGAAGCTTTCTTT
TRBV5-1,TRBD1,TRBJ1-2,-,CASLGQGAVGYTF,TGCGCCAGCCTCGGACAGGGGGCGGTTGGCTACACCTTC
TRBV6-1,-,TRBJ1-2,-,CASSLNGRPDSYTF,TGTGCCAGCAGCCTTAACGGACGGCCGGATAGCTACACCTTC
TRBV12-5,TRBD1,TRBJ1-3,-,CASGTGGVGNTIYF,TGTGCTAGTGGCACAGGGGGTGTTGGAAACACCATATATTTT
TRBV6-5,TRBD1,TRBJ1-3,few,CASSYGDRGSTASGNTIYF,TGTGCCAGCAGTTACGGGGACAGGGGGTCCACTGCCTCTGGAAACACCATATATTTT
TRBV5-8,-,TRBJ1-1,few,CASSFRQGRDTEAFF,TGTGCCAGCAGCTTTCGCCAGGGAAGAGACACTGAAGCTTTCTTT
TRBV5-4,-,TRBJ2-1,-,CASSLEGAEVNEQFF,TGTGCCAGCAGCTTGGAAGGGGCGGAGGTCAATGAGCAGTTCTTC
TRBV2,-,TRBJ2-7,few,CASSGVERISYEQYF,TGTGCCAGCAGTGGGGTAGAGCGGATCTCCTACGAGCAGTACTTC
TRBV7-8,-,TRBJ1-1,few,CASSEETAEAFF,TGTGCCAGCAGCGAAGAGACGGCTGAAGCTTTCTTT
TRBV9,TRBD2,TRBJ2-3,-,CASSATSGGASTQYF,TGTGCCAGCAGCGCGACTAGCGGGGGGGCTAGTACGCAGTATTTT
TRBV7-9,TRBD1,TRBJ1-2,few,CASTPTGLYGYTF,TGTGCCAGCACCCCGACAGGGTTATATGGCTACACCTTC
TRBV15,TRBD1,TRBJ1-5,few,CATSRARGINQPQHF,TGTGCCACCAGCAGAGCCAGGGGGATCAATCAGCCCCAGCATTTT
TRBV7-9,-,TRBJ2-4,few,CASMTGAKNIQYF,TGTGCCAGCATGACCGGAGCCAAAAACATTCAGTACTTC
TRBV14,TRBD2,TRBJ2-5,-,CASSQFLAGDQETQYF,TGTGCCAGCAGCCAATTTCTAGCGGGGGATCAAGAGACCCAGTACTTC
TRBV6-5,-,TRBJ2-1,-,CASSDQVGPYNEQFF,TGTGCCAGCAGTGACCAGGTCGGGCCATACAATGAGCAGTTCTTC
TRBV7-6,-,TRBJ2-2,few,CASSLRGGDTGELFF,TGTGCCAGCAGCCTCAGGGGGGGGGACACCGGGGAGCTGTTTTTT
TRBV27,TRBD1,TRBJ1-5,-,CASSLWTGRGKMEPQHF,TGTGCCAGCAGTCTATGGACAGGGAGGGGTAAAATGGAGCCCCAGCATTTT
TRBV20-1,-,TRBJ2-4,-,CSASAGTQGRELLAKNMQYF,TGCAGTGCCTCGGCCGGGACCCAGGGAAGGGAGCTACTAGCCAAAAACATGCAGTACTTC
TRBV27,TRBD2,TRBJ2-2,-,CASSATSGGNTGELFF,TGTGCCAGCAGTGCGACTAGCGGGGGGAACACCGGGGAGCTGTTTTTT
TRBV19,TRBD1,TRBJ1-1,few,CASSIGQGGTEAFF,TGTGCCAGTAGTATCGGCCAGGGGGGTACTGAAGCTTTCTTT
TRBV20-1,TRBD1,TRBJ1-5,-,CSASRFTGGNQPQHF,TGCAGTGCTAGTCGATTTACAGGGGGCAATCAGCCCCAGCATTTT
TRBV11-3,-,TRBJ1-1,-,CASSPRGGATEAFF,TGTGCCAGCAGCCCCCGCGGGGGGGCCACTGAAGCTTTCTTT
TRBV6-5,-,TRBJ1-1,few,CASSYLVGATEAFF,TGTGCCAGCAGTTACTTAGTTGGGGCAACTGAAGCTTTCTTT
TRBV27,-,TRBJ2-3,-,CASSPDSARHTDTQYF,TGTGCCAGCAGTCCCGACTCCGCCAGACACACAGATACGCAGTATTTT